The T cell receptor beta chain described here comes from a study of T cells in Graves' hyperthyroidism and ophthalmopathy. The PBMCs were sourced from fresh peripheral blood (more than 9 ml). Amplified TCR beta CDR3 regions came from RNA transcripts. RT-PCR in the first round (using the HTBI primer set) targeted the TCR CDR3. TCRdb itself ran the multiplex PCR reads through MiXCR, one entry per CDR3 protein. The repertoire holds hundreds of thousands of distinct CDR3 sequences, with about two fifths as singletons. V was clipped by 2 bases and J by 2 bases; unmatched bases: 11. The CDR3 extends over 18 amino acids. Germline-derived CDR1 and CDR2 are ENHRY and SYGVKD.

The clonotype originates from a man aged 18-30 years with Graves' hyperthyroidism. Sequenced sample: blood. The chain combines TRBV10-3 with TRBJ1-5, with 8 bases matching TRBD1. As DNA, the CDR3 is TGTGCCATCAGTGAGCAGGGCACAGGGGGACCGGGCAATCAGCCCCAGCATTTT. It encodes CAISEQGTGGPGNQPQHF.